The 4 T cell receptor beta chains below all came from one sample that was sequenced in a study of OX40 agonist ivuxolimab in advanced cancers. Sequenced by immunoSEQ multiplex PCR; TCRdb stores in-frame clones only, minus some. The sample carries around 10,000 clones, more than 60% recorded once. Sample: CD4+ or CD8+ T cells sorted from blood, taken in a trial of the OX40 agonist ivuxolimab. The receptor set was obtained from an adult with an advanced solid tumor such as melanoma, head and neck, liver or kidney cancer.

The DNA for the CDR3 is TGTGCCAGCAGGGATCGGGATTCTAAAACCCAAGAGACCCAGTACTTC. This encodes CASRDRDSKTQETQYF. This chain connects TRBV11-3 to TRBJ2-5; maybe TRBD2 (5 bases). CDR1 and CDR2 (germline): SGHNT, YENEEA. Trimming stripped 6 bases from V and 1 base from J, with 18 bases between. The CDR3 is made up of 16 amino acids.

The J gene is TRBJ2-1, the V gene TRBV6-5, with D possibly TRBD2 on 6 matching bases. Trimming cost V 11 bases and J 2 bases, with 16 bases left between them. This CDR3 has 14 amino acids. Germline V gives CDR1 MNHEY, CDR2 SVGAGI. This CDR3 is CAGPTSRTYNEQFF. The CDR3 region has the DNA TGTGCCGGGCCAACTAGCAGAACCTACAATGAGCAGTTCTTC.

The CDR3 region is CASSQVDGNNEQFF. The DNA for the CDR3 is TGCGCCAGCAGCCAAGTGGACGGAAACAATGAGCAGTTCTTC. This chain connects TRBV4-1 to TRBJ2-1, with D unresolved. The V and J ends lost 1 base and 5 bases respectively, with 9 bases between them. Looked up from germline, CDR1 is MGHRA and CDR2 is YSYEKL. This CDR3 region has 14 residues.

This chain links TRBV9 with TRBJ1-1; D not resolved. The CDR3 consists of 13 residues. V lost 0 bases to trimming and J lost 1 base, with 4 bases between them. Germline CDR1 reads SGDLS; CDR2 reads YYNGEE. The CDR3 DNA reads as TGTGCCAGCAGCGTAGAAGCGAACACTGAAGCTTTCTTT. Encoded protein: CASSVEANTEAFF.